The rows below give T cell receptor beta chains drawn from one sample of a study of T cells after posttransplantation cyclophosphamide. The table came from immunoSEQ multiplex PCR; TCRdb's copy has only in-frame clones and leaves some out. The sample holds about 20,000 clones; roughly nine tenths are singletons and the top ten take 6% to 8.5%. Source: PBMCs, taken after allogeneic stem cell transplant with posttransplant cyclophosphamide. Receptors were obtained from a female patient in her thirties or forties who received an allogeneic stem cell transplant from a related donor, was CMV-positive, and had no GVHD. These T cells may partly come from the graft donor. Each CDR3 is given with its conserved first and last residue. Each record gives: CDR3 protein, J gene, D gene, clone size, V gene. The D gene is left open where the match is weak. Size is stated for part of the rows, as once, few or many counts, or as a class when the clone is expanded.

CDR3: CASSASSGGTYEQYF
J: TRBJ2-7
D: TRBD2
size: NA
V: TRBV28

CDR3: CASSAEGSYEQYF
J: TRBJ2-7
D: NA
size: few
V: TRBV9

CDR3: CASSFSGPETQYF
J: TRBJ2-5
D: NA
size: NA
V: TRBV7-6

CDR3: CASSTPRHRVPLQDYEQYF
J: TRBJ2-7
D: NA
size: NA
V: TRBV11-2

CDR3: CASSLDSYYGYTF
J: TRBJ1-2
D: NA
size: NA
V: TRBV18

CDR3: CASRQGAVPYEQYF
J: TRBJ2-7
D: TRBD1
size: NA
V: TRBV19

CDR3: CATSRDAGGGQPQHF
J: TRBJ1-5
D: TRBD1
size: once
V: TRBV15

CDR3: CASSVITGAEAFF
J: TRBJ1-1
D: TRBD1
size: NA
V: TRBV9

CDR3: CASSPLAGVGNEQFF
J: TRBJ2-1
D: TRBD2
size: once
V: TRBV18

CDR3: CASSPVDSLGNTIYF
J: TRBJ1-3
D: NA
size: NA
V: TRBV18

CDR3: CASRIRDTSWYGYTF
J: TRBJ1-2
D: NA
size: NA
V: TRBV6-1

CDR3: CSVAGQGSYEQYF
J: TRBJ2-7
D: TRBD1
size: few
V: TRBV29-1

CDR3: CASSRGVLLAKNIQYF
J: TRBJ2-4
D: NA
size: NA
V: TRBV19

CDR3: CASSSYSGRVANTGELFF
J: TRBJ2-2
D: TRBD2
size: NA
V: TRBV7-8

CDR3: CASSLFRLAGNEQFF
J: TRBJ2-1
D: TRBD2
size: NA
V: TRBV5-5

CDR3: CASSYHRGLSNQPQHF
J: TRBJ1-5
D: TRBD1
size: NA
V: TRBV28

CDR3: CASSLAPSTGTGVYEQYF
J: TRBJ2-7
D: TRBD1
size: NA
V: TRBV7-6

CDR3: CASSPRVIKNIQYF
J: TRBJ2-4
D: NA
size: NA
V: TRBV6-1

CDR3: CASSLAGYNDEQFF
J: TRBJ2-1
D: NA
size: NA
V: TRBV27

CDR3: CASSLGGSRAEQFF
J: TRBJ2-1
D: TRBD2
size: NA
V: TRBV7-2

CDR3: CASLGLAGGEQYF
J: TRBJ2-7
D: TRBD2
size: NA
V: TRBV28

CDR3: CASTTEEEIYGYTF
J: TRBJ1-2
D: NA
size: NA
V: TRBV7-9

CDR3: CASSLGLAGTGELFF
J: TRBJ2-2
D: TRBD2
size: NA
V: TRBV7-9

CDR3: CSVFGTSGPNEQFF
J: TRBJ2-1
D: TRBD2
size: NA
V: TRBV29-1

CDR3: CASSLGGYSTEAFF
J: TRBJ1-1
D: NA
size: NA
V: TRBV7-8

CDR3: CASSKQGARLRYEQYF
J: TRBJ2-7
D: TRBD1
size: NA
V: TRBV6-6

CDR3: CASSLTGVVGKNIQYF
J: TRBJ2-4
D: NA
size: NA
V: TRBV18